The 25 T cell receptor beta chains reported below all come from one sample, sequenced in a study of tissue T cells after allogeneic stem cell transplantation. As to time point: mouse harvest day 7 after allogeneic transplant. Each mouse received 10^7 T-cell-depleted marrow cells plus 10^6 splenic CD5+ T cells by tail vein. Method: immunoSEQ multiplex PCR; TCRdb's copy keeps in-frame clones and lacks some. The sample shows over 6,000 clones, less than 65% of them seen only once. The source material was gut tissue. The origin of the receptors is a female BALB/c mouse given C57BL/6 T cells with graft-versus-host disease after an allogeneic hematopoietic cell transplant.

In its sample, this clone was seen a few times. Mouse names are used for the genes. The CDR3 bases that were read are TGTGCAAGCAGCTCCTCGCTGGGGGGTAGTGCAGAAACGCTGTAT. This codes for CASSSSLGGSAETLY. The entire CDR3 protein is CASSSSLGGSAETLYF. V and J are TRBV16 and TRBJ2-3; 8 bases match TRBD2. The read ends 1 residue before the CDR3 terminus; that terminus is restored from the germline J gene. CDR1 and CDR2 (germline): SGHSA, FRNQAP. The trim removed 4 bases at V and 0 bases at J, leaving 6 bases unmatched. The length of the CDR3 is 16 residues.

A note on this clone: The genes and germline here are from mouse. Read coverage stops 1 residue before the CDR3 terminus; the germline J gene supplies the remainder. V gene TRBV26 combines with J gene TRBJ1-4, with 10 bases matching TRBD1. The V segment lost 4 bases and the J segment 7 bases; nucleotides outside the gene matches: 3. The CDR3 contains 14 residues. Germline CDR1 is KGHPV and CDR2 is FQNQEV (reference sequence). Incomplete CDR3 DNA: TGTGCCAGCAGTCCGGGACAGGGGCGCGAAAGATTATTT. This translates into CASSPGQGRERLF. The full CDR3 protein reads CASSPGQGRERLFF.

Of note for this clone: Each gene name is a mouse one. With the read ending 1 residue before the CDR3 end, the germline J gene is used to fill in that end. The same CDR3 is also encoded by other DNA sequences in this sample. The chain carries TRBV26 and TRBJ1-1, with D unclear. The CDR3 covers 13 residues. The ends were cut back, 2 bases at V and 1 base at J, with 5 bases in the middle. Germline V gene lookup returns CDR1 KGHPV and CDR2 FQNQEV (reference sequence). CDR3 loop: CASSLRQNTEVFF. The part of the CDR3 DNA that was read is TGTGCCAGCAGTCTGAGGCAAAACACAGAAGTCTTC.

This clone showed up just once. Gene names follow the mouse nomenclature. CDR3 bases read: TGTGCCAGCTCTCCTGACTGGGGGGGCGCGGATGAACAGTAC. This codes for CASSPDWGGADEQY. The full CDR3 reads CASSPDWGGADEQYF. The V and J genes are TRBV12-1 and TRBJ2-7; 12 bases map to TRBD2. The read comes to an end 1 residue before the CDR3 does, leaving the germline J gene to fill in the end. The germline CDR1 and CDR2 sequences are SGHSN and HYEKVE. The CDR3 is 15 amino acids. Unmatched junction bases numbered 6, after V lost 2 bases and J lost 5 bases. The variable domain in full, completed from reference TRBV12-1 and TRBJ2-7, reads DSGVVQSPRHIIKEKGGRSVLTCIPISGHSNVVWYQQTLGKELKFLIQHYEKVERDKGFLPSRFSVQQFDDYHSEMNMSALELEDSAMYFCASSPDWGGADEQYFGPGTRLTVL.

To note about this clone: Gene names follow the mouse nomenclature. The read is 1 residue too short to cover the CDR3 end, so that end is filled in from the germline J gene. The chain carries TRBV3 and TRBJ1-3; D uncertain. V was shortened by 3 bases and J by 2 bases, with 5 bases between the two germline ends. This CDR3 contains 13 residues. CDR1 is SNHLY and CDR2 is FYNGKV in the germline V gene (reference sequence). CDR3 amino acids: CASSFTAGNTLYF. The CDR3 bases that were read are TGTGCCAGCAGCTTCACAGCTGGAAATACGCTCTAT.

On this clone itself: Germline and genes: mouse. The read stops 1 residue short of the end of the CDR3; the missing end is completed from the germline J gene. V and J are TRBV3 and TRBJ2-2; 7 positions agree with TRBD1. V shed 1 base and J 1 base; nucleotides not matched to a gene: 0. The CDR3 length is 15 residues. Looked up from germline, CDR1 is SNHLY and CDR2 is FYNGKV (reference sequence). CDR3 bases read: TGTGCCAGCAGCTTAGGACAGGGAAACACCGGGCAGCTCTAC. As protein: CASSLGQGNTGQLY. The complete CDR3 reads CASSLGQGNTGQLYF.

For this clone: Mouse gene names and germline throughout. Read coverage stops 1 residue before the CDR3 terminus; the germline J gene supplies the remainder. The gene calls are TRBV26 and TRBJ2-7, with 9 bases matching TRBD2. This CDR3 contains 14 residues. V trimming: 6 bases; J trimming: 2 bases; junction bases outside the gene matches: 5. CDR1 is KGHPV, CDR2 FQNQEV, per germline (reference sequence). The covered CDR3 bases are TGTGCCAGCAGGCTGGGGGGGGGCGCCTATGAACAGTAC. Amino acid sequence: CASRLGGGAYEQY. The whole CDR3 region reads CASRLGGGAYEQYF.

Details on this clone: The listed genes are named as in mouse. The read terminates 1 residue before the CDR3 end, so the remaining end is supplied by the germline J gene. This chain connects TRBV26 to TRBJ1-4; 7 bases line up with TRBD1. The CDR3 length is 15 residues. Germline values: CDR1 KGHPV, CDR2 FQNQEV (reference sequence). V lost 4 bases to trimming and J lost 5 bases; unmatched junction nucleotides: 7. The CDR3 reads CASSPHRGVNERLFF. Incomplete CDR3 DNA: TGTGCCAGCAGTCCACACAGGGGTGTGAACGAAAGATTATTT.

Comments on this clone: Genes here carry mouse names. The read finishes 1 residue shy of the CDR3 end, and the germline J gene is used to complete it. The chain joins TRBV3 to TRBJ2-1; possible D gene TRBD1, 7 bases. The CDR3 is 14 amino acids. V dropped 5 bases and J dropped 3 bases, with 11 bases sitting between them. The germline CDR1 and CDR2 sequences are SNHLY and FYNGKV (reference sequence). Partial CDR3 DNA: TGTGCCAGCAGCCTTCAGGGGGGCTATGCTGAGCAGTTC. Translating gives CASSLQGGYAEQF. The full CDR3 sequence reads CASSLQGGYAEQFF.

Comment on this clone: These gene names are mouse names. The read is 1 residue too short to cover the CDR3 end, so that end is filled in from the germline J gene. J is TRBJ1-1 and V is TRBV26; possible D gene TRBD1, 6 bases. Trimming cost V 2 bases and J 1 base, with 8 bases left between them. This CDR3 has 14 residues. Germline lookup yields CDR1 KGHPV and CDR2 FQNQEV (reference sequence). The CDR3 DNA, read in part, is TGTGCCAGCAGTCTGGGAGGGGGGAACACAGAAGTCTTC. Protein: CASSLGGGNTEVF. The complete CDR3 reads CASSLGGGNTEVFF.

This clone was picked up a small number of times. The listed genes are named as in mouse. Read data end 1 residue before the CDR3 end; the end is taken from the germline J gene. The chain uses TRBV3 and TRBJ2-3; the match to TRBD2 covers 7 bases. With V trimmed by 5 bases and J by 0 bases, 2 bases remained unmatched. The CDR3 extends over 14 amino acids. CDR1 and CDR2 (germline): SNHLY, FYNGKV (reference sequence). The CDR3 spells CASSRTGSAETLYF. The CDR3 bases that were read are TGTGCCAGCAGCCGGACTGGTAGTGCAGAAACGCTGTAT.

Details on this clone: Genes and germline are mouse. The CDR3 end is not reached by the read, which stops 1 residue before it; the germline J gene fills it in. The rearrangement joins TRBV5 to TRBJ2-1, with TRBD1 matching 9 bases. V gave up 1 base and J gave up 4 bases; unmatched junction bases: 2. CDR3 length equals 15 residues. Germline CDR1 LGHNA, CDR2 YNLKQL (reference sequence). The CDR3 loop reads CASSQVGQGYAEQFF. The sequenced CDR3 bases are TGTGCCAGCAGCCAAGTAGGACAGGGGTATGCTGAGCAGTTC.

This clone was picked up one time. Each gene name is a mouse one. The CDR3 end is not reached by the read, which stops 1 residue before it; the germline J gene fills it in. The rearrangement joins TRBV24 to TRBJ1-3; D may be TRBD1 (6 bases). The CDR3 runs 16 residues. V lost 4 bases and J 0 bases, leaving 13 bases between the germline ends. The germline V gene encodes CDR1 KGHTA and CDR2 FRNEEI. CDR3 DNA, as far as it was read: TGTGCCAGCAGTCCCGACAGGTTTAATTCTGGAAATACGCTCTAT. This encodes CASSPDRFNSGNTLY. In full, the CDR3 reads CASSPDRFNSGNTLYF.

With regard to this clone: Gene names follow the mouse nomenclature. CDR3 protein: CASSLNRAETLYF. The CDR3 DNA, read in part, is TGTGCCAGCAGTCTCAACAGGGCAGAAACGCTGTAT. The chain combines TRBV26 with TRBJ2-3; the D gene is possibly TRBD1 (5 bases). The read ends 1 residue before the CDR3 terminus; that terminus is restored from the germline J gene. Germline V lookup: CDR1 KGHPV, CDR2 FQNQEV (reference sequence). The CDR3 spans 13 residues. V gave up 3 bases and J gave up 3 bases, with 7 bases separating them.

This clone was recorded a few times. The gene symbols are mouse symbols. The read stops 1 residue short of the end of the CDR3; the missing end is completed from the germline J gene. The V and J genes are TRBV26 and TRBJ1-3; TRBD1 might be the D (6 bases). In germline, CDR1 is KGHPV, CDR2 FQNQEV (reference sequence). The V end lost 5 bases, the J end lost 3 bases, and 8 bases lay between the germline ends. The CDR3 contains 13 residues. CDR3 region: CASSEGGGNTLYF. The DNA read from the CDR3 is TGTGCCAGCAGTGAGGGGGGTGGAAATACGCTCTAT.

This clone was counted only a few times. Mouse names are used for the genes. From the germline J gene comes the end of the CDR3, since the read stops 1 residue before it. J is TRBJ1-3 and V is TRBV23; the listed D gene, TRBD1, was not tested against the DNA. This CDR3 is built from 15 residues. The germline gives CDR1 KGHTA, CDR2 FQNQQP. Partial CDR3 DNA: TGCTCCAGCAGTCAGGGACAGGGGGCTGGAAATACGCTCTAT. This sequence encodes CSSSQGQGAGNTLY. The full CDR3 protein is CSSSQGQGAGNTLYF.

As for this clone: Mouse gene names apply. Sequencing ends 1 residue short of the CDR3 end; the germline J gene provides the rest. This chain joins TRBV26 and TRBJ2-7; 10 bases map to TRBD2. V lost 4 bases, J lost 3 bases, and 3 bases stayed unmatched. This CDR3 is built from 14 residues. Per germline, CDR1 KGHPV and CDR2 FQNQEV (reference sequence). The part of the CDR3 DNA that was read is TGTGCCAGCAGTCCCGGGACTGGGGACTATGAACAGTAC. It specifies CASSPGTGDYEQY. The full CDR3 protein reads CASSPGTGDYEQYF.

With regard to this clone: Gene names refer to mouse genes. The read ends 1 residue early relative to the CDR3; the germline J gene fills the gap. The chain combines TRBV5 with TRBJ1-6, with 10 bases fitting TRBD1. TRBJ1-6 is marked as an open reading frame, function uncertain. Germline values: CDR1 LGHNA, CDR2 YNLKQL (reference sequence). The junction had 4 bases not matched to a gene; V was cut back by 4 bases and J by 7 bases. The CDR3 has 15 amino acids. CDR3 DNA, as far as it was read: TGTGCCAGCAGCCTAGACAGGGGGCGAAATTCGCCCCTCTAC. Translated: CASSLDRGRNSPLY. The whole CDR3 is CASSLDRGRNSPLYF.

A note on this clone: Gene names are the mouse ones. The read ends 1 residue shy of where the CDR3 ends; the end is completed using the germline J gene. The V call is TRBV31, the J call TRBJ2-4; D is unclear. Germline CDR1 reads GKSSPN; CDR2 reads SITVG. The V gene lost 1 base and the J gene lost 0 bases, with 2 bases spanning the gap. CDR3 length equals 12 residues. The covered CDR3 bases are TGTGCCTGGAGTCGTAGTCAAAACACCTTGTAC. This gives the protein CAWSRSQNTLY. In full, the CDR3 reads CAWSRSQNTLYF.

This clone was seen more than once but under ten times. Gene names are the mouse ones. The sequence runs out 1 residue before the end of the CDR3; the remainder is reconstructed from the germline J gene. This chain uses TRBV23 with TRBJ2-7; the D call of TRBD2 is as the table states it, not checked on the DNA. The germline CDR1 and CDR2 sequences are KGHTA and FQNQQP. This CDR3 is 13 amino acids long. Incomplete CDR3 DNA: TGCTCCAGCAGTCAACTGGGGGGGTATGAACAGTAC. Its translation: CSSSQLGGYEQY. The whole CDR3 is CSSSQLGGYEQYF.

As to this clone: Gene names follow the mouse nomenclature. The DNA read from the CDR3 is TGTGCCTGGAGTCAGGGGGCAAACTCCGACTACACC. Residues: CAWSQGANSDYT. Given in full, the CDR3 is CAWSQGANSDYTF. This rearrangement joins TRBV31 to TRBJ1-2, with D possibly TRBD1 on 6 matching bases. The CDR3 end is not reached by the read, which stops 1 residue before it; the germline J gene fills it in. The CDR3 sequence is 13 residues long. Germline CDR1 GKSSPN, CDR2 SITVG. With 1 base removed from V and 0 bases from J, the gap between germline ends came to 6 bases.

Note on this clone: The germline and genes are mouse ones. Read coverage stops 1 residue before the CDR3 terminus; the germline J gene supplies the remainder. The chain carries TRBV16 and TRBJ2-7; 9 bases are a match to TRBD2. The CDR3 runs to 15 residues. CDR1 is SGHSA, CDR2 FRNQAP, per germline. Trimming at V came to 4 bases and at J to 1 base, leaving 5 bases not matched to a gene. The CDR3 region is CASSSSGTGSYEQYF. The sequenced part of the CDR3 DNA is TGTGCAAGCAGCTCCTCCGGGACTGGGTCCTATGAACAGTAC.

To note about this clone: Genes and germline are mouse. Coverage ceases 1 residue before the CDR3 finishes, and the germline J gene fills in the end. The chain combines TRBV24 with TRBJ1-4; D gene uncertain. CDR3 length equals 12 residues. Germline CDR1 is KGHTA and CDR2 is FRNEEI. Between the trimmed V and J ends, which lost 4 bases and 4 bases, there was a span of 4 bases. The CDR3 sequence: CASSQNNERLFF. The part of the CDR3 DNA that was read is TGTGCCAGCAGTCAAAACAACGAAAGATTATTT.

This clone is classed as medium-sized. The gene names given are mouse names. The read gets to within 1 residue of the CDR3 end, and the germline J gene fills in the rest. The rearrangement joins TRBV23 to TRBJ2-7; the table assigns TRBD2, which was not confirmed against the DNA. Per the germline V gene, CDR1 is KGHTA and CDR2 is FQNQQP. There are 13 residues in the CDR3. The CDR3 sequence is CSSSPGTPYEQYF. CDR3 DNA, as far as it was read: TGCTCCAGCAGTCCAGGGACTCCTTATGAACAGTAC.

This clone is large in the sample. Gene names and germline match the mouse. The read comes to an end 1 residue before the CDR3 does, leaving the germline J gene to fill in the end. V gene TRBV14 combines with J gene TRBJ2-7; TRBD2 matches at 9 bases. Germline CDR1 SGHDT, CDR2 FRDEAV. Trimming cost V 2 bases and J 3 bases; bases outside gene matches: 3. This CDR3 spans 14 amino acids. The CDR3 bases that were read are TGTGCCAGCAGTTTAGGGACTGGGTTCTATGAACAGTAC. Encoded protein: CASSLGTGFYEQY. The entire CDR3 is CASSLGTGFYEQYF.